A single sample gave rise to the 2 T cell receptor beta chains below, sequenced in a study of blood T cell repertoires in COVID-19. Repertoires were generated with immunoSEQ multiplex PCR, while TCRdb's copy carries only in-frame clones and drops some. The sample has about 120,000 clones; 80% are singletons. Input material: peripheral blood. All receptors derive from a man in his 60s with active or convalescent COVID-19.

The rearrangement uses TRBV7-9 and TRBJ1-1, with D hard to call. Between the trimmed V and J ends, which lost 3 bases and 7 bases, there was a span of 12 bases. This CDR3 is 13 amino acids long. Germline V CDR1 and CDR2: SEHNR, FQNEAQ (reference sequence). The CDR3 region is CASSLEGRGEAFF. The CDR3 nucleotides are TGTGCCAGCAGCTTGGAAGGGCGGGGTGAAGCTTTCTTT.

The J gene is TRBJ2-3, the V gene TRBV6-6; 8 nucleotides line up with TRBD2. Germline V gene sequence: CDR1 MNHNY, CDR2 SVGAGI (reference sequence). J lost 1 base, V lost 4 bases, and 4 bases had no gene match. The length of the CDR3 is 15 residues. As DNA, the CDR3 is TGTGCCAGCAGTTCGAGCGGGAGCCGCACAGATACGCAGTATTTT. Protein: CASSSSGSRTDTQYF.